These 25 T cell receptor beta chains were all obtained from the same sample, sequenced in a study of T cell changes during pregnancy in multiple sclerosis. The assay was immunoSEQ multiplex PCR, and TCRdb's table has in-frame clones only and misses some. This repertoire shows some 40,000 clones, roughly 93% found once; its top ten account for about 0.4%. Material: CD4+ T cells from peripheral blood mononuclear cells, obtained in the first trimester of pregnancy. Receptors were obtained from a female donor with multiple sclerosis, enrolled in a pregnancy study.

The chain joins TRBV19 to TRBJ1-5; 11 bases agree with TRBD1. Germline V CDR1 and CDR2: LNHDA, SQIVND (reference sequence). The CDR3 length is 16 residues. V lost 1 base and J lost 4; bases outside the gene matches: 3. For the CDR3, the DNA is TGTGCCAGTAGTATAGGGGGACAGGGGGGTAATCAGCCCCAGCATTTT. Translation: CASSIGGQGGNQPQHF.

About this clone itself: Distinct nucleotide sequences in the sample also encode this CDR3. This chain links TRBV29-1 with TRBJ1-2, with a weak D call TRBD1 (5 bases). Germline loops: CDR1 SQVTM, CDR2 ANQGSEA. The CDR3 runs 11 residues. Trimming left V 4 bases short and J 4 bases short, with 7 bases between. The CDR3 DNA reads TGCAGCGTTGGGCAGGGCTATGGCTACACCTTC. This codes for CSVGQGYGYTF.

This chain uses TRBV7-9 with TRBJ1-2, with 8 bases matching TRBD1. Germline V CDR1 and CDR2: SEHNR, FQNEAQ (reference sequence). The CDR3 runs 15 residues. V was clipped by 5 bases and J by 3 bases; unmatched bases: 8. The chain's CDR3 is CASSQRQGWDYGYTF. The CDR3 DNA is TGTGCCAGCAGCCAACGACAGGGGTGGGACTATGGCTACACCTTC.

The gene calls are TRBV5-1 and TRBJ2-2, with 9 bases identical to TRBD1. With 4 bases clipped from V and 2 bases from J, the junction kept 3 bases outside the gene matches. The CDR3 loop spans 15 amino acids. The V gene's germline CDR1 is SGHRS and CDR2 YFSETQ. CDR3 DNA: TGCGCCAGCAGCGTGGGACAGGGAAACACCGGGGAGCTGTTTTTT. Translating it yields CASSVGQGNTGELFF.

The rearrangement links TRBV23-1 to TRBJ1-2, with D unclear. TRBV23-1 falls under the ORF class, with uncertain function. V dropped 4 bases and J dropped 10 bases, with 7 bases sitting between them. The CDR3 is made up of 10 amino acids. The CDR3 here is CASSPTNYTF. CDR3 bases: TGCGCCAGCAGTCCCACAAACTACACCTTC.

The chain uses TRBV4-1 and TRBJ2-3, with TRBD2 as a possible D gene (5 bases). The V gene lost 0 bases and the J gene lost 0 bases, with 13 bases spanning the gap. This CDR3 is built from 17 residues. CDR1 and CDR2 from the germline V gene are MGHRA and YSYEKL. The CDR3 here is CASSQDEGGSSTDTQYF. CDR3 nucleotide sequence: TGCGCCAGCAGCCAAGATGAGGGCGGGTCTAGCACAGATACGCAGTATTTT.

The chain is built from TRBV29-1 and TRBJ2-1, with 12 bases lining up with TRBD2. Germline CDR1 and CDR2: SQVTM and ANQGSEA. V was pared by 7 bases and J by 3 bases, with 7 bases of the junction left unmatched. The CDR3 runs to 15 residues. The CDR3 coding sequence is TGCAGCGCCGCCACTAGCGGGAGGTACTACAATGAGCAGTTCTTC. Protein: CSAATSGRYYNEQFF.

The V call is TRBV19, the J call TRBJ1-3; unclear D gene. Trimming cost V 4 bases and J 4 bases, with 11 bases left between them. CDR3 length: 14 residues. Germline CDR1 LNHDA, CDR2 SQIVND (reference sequence). The CDR3 DNA follows: TGTGCCAGTAGTAGTGGCGGGCCGGGAAACACCATATATTTT. Protein: CASSSGGPGNTIYF.

This chain uses TRBV19 with TRBJ2-7; 7 bases line up with TRBD2. Per the germline V gene, CDR1 is LNHDA and CDR2 is SQIVND (reference sequence). CDR3 length: 13 amino acids. V lost 4 bases to trimming and J lost 2 bases; unmatched junction nucleotides: 2. The CDR3 DNA sequence: TGTGCCAGTAGTACTAGCGGAACCTACGAGCAGTACTTC. This sequence encodes CASSTSGTYEQYF.

The chain is built from TRBV27 and TRBJ1-5, with D possibly being TRBD1 (6 bases). Germline CDR1 and CDR2: MNHEY and SMNVEV (reference sequence). The length of the CDR3 is 13 residues. V shed 5 bases and J shed 7 bases, with 12 bases lying between them. The CDR3: CASSRRGSQPQHF. The DNA for the CDR3 is TGTGCCAGCAGTCGCAGGGGCAGCCAGCCCCAGCATTTT.

CDR3 protein: CASSPPGLDNTGELFF. The CDR3 region has the DNA TGTGCCAGCTCACCTCCGGGACTAGATAACACCGGGGAGCTGTTTTTT. V and J are TRBV18 and TRBJ2-2, with 8 bases that match TRBD2. The CDR3 consists of 16 residues. The V segment lost 3 bases and the J segment 2 bases; nucleotides outside the gene matches: 5. Germline V gives CDR1 KGHSH, CDR2 LQKENI. Complete variable domain (other parts from reference TRBV18 and TRBJ2-2): NAGVMQNPRHLVRRRGQEARLRCSPMKGHSHVYWYRQLPEEGLKFMVYLQKENIIDESGMPKERFSAEFPKEGPSILRIQQVVRGDSAAYFCASSPPGLDNTGELFFGEGSRLTVL.

The chain employs TRBV11-3 and TRBJ2-2; TRBD1 matches at 7 bases. The CDR3 is 14 residues long. Germline CDR1 and CDR2: SGHNT and YENEEA. After removal of 5 bases from V and 4 bases from J, the junction contained 4 bases not matched to a gene. In DNA form, the CDR3 reads TGTGCCAGCAGCGCAGGGACAGTCACCGGGGAGCTGTTTTTT. As protein: CASSAGTVTGELFF.

This clone has a single count. The V gene is TRBV6-1, the J gene TRBJ2-2; a possible D gene is TRBD1 (6 bases). In germline, CDR1 is MNHNS, CDR2 SASEGT. The CDR3 is 15 residues long. V was pared by 8 bases and J by 1 base, with 14 bases between. The CDR3 region is CASGTGTLNTGELFF. The DNA for the CDR3 is TGTGCCAGCGGGACCGGGACATTGAACACCGGGGAGCTGTTTTTT.

This sequence joins TRBV9 and TRBJ1-6; 10 bases agree with TRBD1. The V gene's germline CDR1 is SGDLS and CDR2 YYNGEE. The trim removed 0 bases at V and 4 bases at J, leaving 1 base unmatched. This CDR3 has 16 residues. The CDR3 here is CASSVGDRGYNSPLHF. The CDR3, as DNA: TGTGCCAGCAGCGTAGGGGACAGGGGATATAATTCACCCCTCCACTTT.

V gene TRBV6-1 combines with J gene TRBJ2-7; the match to TRBD2 covers 12 bases. Per the germline V gene, CDR1 is MNHNS and CDR2 is SASEGT. V lost 7 bases to trimming and J lost 9 bases; unmatched junction nucleotides: 10. CDR3 length: 14 amino acids. CDR3 bases: TGTGCCAGCAATGCGGGACTAGCGGGTGTCGCGCAGTACTTC. Its protein is CASNAGLAGVAQYF.

The chain combines TRBV7-2 with TRBJ2-1, with unresolved D. The CDR3 is 14 residues long. The germline CDR1 and CDR2 sequences are SGHTA and FQGNSA. Trimming took 4 bases from V and 9 from J, leaving 16 bases between them. The CDR3 loop reads CASSSRQERGEQFF. CDR3 coding DNA: TGTGCCAGCAGCTCCCGGCAGGAACGTGGTGAGCAGTTCTTC.

V gene TRBV18 combines with J gene TRBJ2-2; 8 nucleotides line up with TRBD1. V lost 3 bases to trimming and J lost 5 bases; unmatched junction nucleotides: 5. This CDR3 spans 15 amino acids. In germline, CDR1 is KGHSH, CDR2 LQKENI. CDR3 in amino acids: CASSPDRGETGELFF. DNA of the CDR3: TGTGCCAGCTCACCCGACAGGGGTGAAACCGGGGAGCTGTTTTTT.

The chain combines TRBV30 with TRBJ2-2; 8 bases are shared with TRBD2. The germline gives CDR1 GTSNPN, CDR2 SVGIG (reference sequence). V was pared by 3 bases and J by 3 bases, with 6 bases of the junction left unmatched. The CDR3 loop spans 15 amino acids. The CDR3 loop is CAWRNGGAYTGELFF. The CDR3 region has the DNA TGTGCCTGGAGGAACGGGGGGGCGTACACCGGGGAGCTGTTTTTT.

V usage is TRBV5-1 and J usage is TRBJ2-2; D remains unclear. The CDR3 loop spans 14 amino acids. Germline values: CDR1 SGHRS, CDR2 YFSETQ. Trimming left V 0 bases short and J 1 base short, with 4 bases between. CDR3 bases: TGCGCCAGCAGCTTGGACGGGAACACCGGGGAGCTGTTTTTT. Translated: CASSLDGNTGELFF. Complete variable domain (other parts from reference TRBV5-1 and TRBJ2-2): KAGVTQTPRYLIKTRGQQVTLSCSPISGHRSVSWYQQTPGQGLQFLFEYFSETQRNKGNFPGRFSGRQFSNSRSEMNVSTLELGDSALYLCASSLDGNTGELFFGEGSRLTVL.

The V and J genes are TRBV9 and TRBJ1-6; D is perhaps TRBD1 (6 bases). The CDR3 runs to 15 residues. Germline CDR1 is SGDLS and CDR2 is YYNGEE. V lost 3 bases and J 4 bases, leaving 11 bases between the germline ends. The CDR3 sequence: CASSATRGYNSPLHF. Here the CDR3 DNA reads TGTGCCAGCAGCGCCACGAGGGGGTATAATTCACCCCTCCACTTT.

CDR3 loop: CASGGTGGGSNEKLFF. The DNA for the CDR3 is TGTGCTAGTGGGGGGACAGGGGGGGGCTCTAATGAAAAACTGTTTTTT. The V call is TRBV12-5, the J call TRBJ1-4; 11 bases align to TRBD1. CDR1 and CDR2 (germline): LGHNT, FRNRAP. The CDR3 contains 16 residues. J lost 3 bases, V lost 6 bases, and 6 bases had no gene match.

The rearrangement joins TRBV7-3 to TRBJ2-1; TRBD2 matches 11 bases. Germline CDR1 is SGHTA and CDR2 is FQGTGA. After removal of 5 bases from V and 10 bases from J, the junction contained 4 bases not matched to a gene. CDR3 length: 13 amino acids. CDR3 coding DNA: TGTGCCAGCAGCCTCAGGACTAGCGGGGAGCAGTTCTTC. Translated, it gives CASSLRTSGEQFF. Together with reference TRBV7-3 and TRBJ2-1, the CDR3 gives the full variable domain: GAGVSQTPSNKVTEKGKYVELRCDPISGHTALYWYRQSLGQGPEFLIYFQGTGAADDSGLPNDRFFAVRPEGSVSTLKIQRTERGDSAVYLCASSLRTSGEQFFGPGTRLTVL.

This clone was counted a single time. This chain connects TRBV29-1 to TRBJ1-1; D is unresolved. Deletions cut 8 bases from V and 0 bases from J, with 13 bases between. This CDR3 has 13 residues. Per the germline V gene, CDR1 is SQVTM and CDR2 is ANQGSEA. The CDR3: CSSGSNMNTEAFF. The CDR3 region has the DNA TGCAGCTCCGGGAGCAATATGAACACTGAAGCTTTCTTT.

The chain links TRBV7-3 to TRBJ1-4, with TRBD1 matching over 8 bases. Germline V gene sequence: CDR1 SGHTA, CDR2 FQGTGA. V shed 4 bases, J shed 0 bases, and the junction held 10 bases outside the gene matches. The CDR3 has 18 residues. The CDR3 DNA follows: TGTGCCAGCAGCTCTATCCGGGACAGGAGAGCAACTAATGAAAAACTGTTTTTT. This sequence encodes CASSSIRDRRATNEKLFF. Full variable domain (rest looked up from reference TRBV7-3 and TRBJ1-4): GAGVSQTPSNKVTEKGKYVELRCDPISGHTALYWYRQSLGQGPEFLIYFQGTGAADDSGLPNDRFFAVRPEGSVSTLKIQRTERGDSAVYLCASSSIRDRRATNEKLFFGSGTQLSVL.

This sequence joins TRBV19 and TRBJ1-5, with TRBD1 as a possible D gene (6 bases). V lost 3 bases and J 4 bases, leaving 16 bases between the germline ends. Germline values: CDR1 LNHDA, CDR2 SQIVND (reference sequence). The CDR3 is 16 amino acids. CDR3 protein: CASSILRGGANQPQHF. The CDR3 bases are TGTGCCAGTAGTATCCTCCGGGGGGGGGCGAATCAGCCCCAGCATTTT.